The 23 T cell receptor beta chains below were found in one sample sequenced in a study of blood T cell repertoires in COVID-19. This table comes from immunoSEQ multiplex PCR, and its TCRdb copy is limited to in-frame clones, with some not included. The top ten hold around 5.4% of the sample, which has 45,000 to 60,000 clones, about 72% seen once. Input material: PBMCs or T cells enriched from blood (not recorded which). These receptors were taken from a woman between 45 and 60 years old with acute COVID-19.

The CDR3 nucleotides are TGTGCCAGTAGTAACACAGGGCGGCAGCCCCAGCATTTT. Encoded protein: CASSNTGRQPQHF. The genes are TRBV19 and TRBJ1-5, with D possibly TRBD1 on 6 matching bases. V gave up 4 bases and J gave up 7 bases, with 11 bases separating them. The CDR3 loop spans 13 amino acids. Germline CDR1 and CDR2: LNHDA and SQIVND (reference sequence).

This clone was seen only a few times. The same CDR3 also results from other DNA sequences found in this sample. The gene calls are TRBV2 and TRBJ1-1, with 11 nucleotides matching TRBD1. V lost 6 bases and J lost 6; bases outside the gene matches: 0. Germline V CDR1 and CDR2: SNHLY, FYNNEI. CDR3 length equals 12 residues. The CDR3 DNA reads as TGTGCCAGCAGGGACAGGGGGCCTGAAGCTTTCTTT. This codes for CASRDRGPEAFF.

The rearrangement joins TRBV6-5 to TRBJ1-3; D is possibly TRBD1 (5 bases). CDR1 and CDR2 (germline): MNHEY, SVGAGI. Trimming stripped 10 bases from V and 0 bases from J, with 13 bases between. The CDR3 runs 14 residues. DNA of the CDR3: TGTGCCACCAAACAGGACCACTCTGGAAACACCATATATTTT. Translating it yields CATKQDHSGNTIYF.

The V call is TRBV23-1, the J call TRBJ1-6; TRBD1 agrees at 10 bases. TRBV23-1 is known as an ORF, though its function is uncertain. The CDR3 is made up of 20 amino acids. Trimming took 3 bases from V and 0 from J; bases not matched to a gene: 11. DNA of the CDR3: TGCGCCAGCAGTCATCCGGACAGGGGGTTTATGAGCTCCTATAATTCACCCCTCCACTTT. Translated, it gives CASSHPDRGFMSSYNSPLHF.

This clone turned up a few times. The DNA of the CDR3 is TGTGCCAGCAGCTTGGGGACAGGGGGGACAGGAAACACCATATATTTT. This translates into CASSLGTGGTGNTIYF. V gene TRBV5-6 combines with J gene TRBJ1-3; 10 bases align to TRBD1. The CDR3 has 16 residues. Germline V gene sequence: CDR1 SGHDT, CDR2 YYEEEE. With 0 bases clipped from V and 4 bases from J, the junction kept 4 bases outside the gene matches. The variable domain in full, with the rest retrieved from reference TRBV5-6 and TRBJ1-3, is DAGVTQSPTHLIKTRGQQVTLRCSPKSGHDTVSWYQQALGQGPQFIFQYYEEEERQRGNFPDRFSGHQFPNYSSELNVNALLLGDSALYLCASSLGTGGTGNTIYFGEGSWLTVV.

The CDR3 nucleotides read TGCAGCGAAGACAGGGGAGGTGGTACGCAGTATTTT. Its translation is CSEDRGGGTQYF. The chain has TRBV29-1 and TRBJ2-3; 8 bases match TRBD1. The CDR3 contains 12 residues. Germline values: CDR1 SQVTM, CDR2 ANQGSEA. Trimming cost V 7 bases and J 8 bases; bases outside gene matches: 8.

The CDR3 DNA reads as TGCGCCAGCAGTGAGTCGAGGGACAGGGATGACTACACCTTC. This sequence encodes CASSESRDRDDYTF. V is TRBV10-1 and J is TRBJ1-2, with TRBD1 identical over 9 bases. The CDR3 extends over 14 amino acids. V lost 0 bases and J lost 10; bases outside the gene matches: 6. CDR1 and CDR2 (germline): WNHNN, SYGVQD (reference sequence).

This clone was counted once. The V gene is TRBV4-1, the J gene TRBJ1-2; D may be TRBD1 (6 bases). V dropped 0 bases and J dropped 4 bases, with 12 bases sitting between them. Germline V gene lookup returns CDR1 MGHRA and CDR2 YSYEKL. This CDR3 contains 15 residues. The CDR3 region is CASSQDPQGTYGYTF. The CDR3 nucleotides are TGCGCCAGCAGCCAAGATCCCCAGGGGACCTATGGCTACACCTTC.

This clone was found a few times. The V gene is TRBV14, the J gene TRBJ2-2, with D tentatively TRBD1 (5 bases). From germline, CDR1 is SGHDN and CDR2 FVKESK. Between the trimmed V and J ends, which lost 2 bases and 6 bases, there was a span of 10 bases. The length of the CDR3 is 14 residues. As DNA, the CDR3 is TGTGCCAGCAGCCAACAGGGTCGTTCCGGGGAGCTGTTTTTT. Translation gives CASSQQGRSGELFF.

The V gene is TRBV6-5, the J gene TRBJ2-7, with 8 bases fitting TRBD2. The junction had 12 bases not matched to a gene; V was cut back by 6 bases and J by 5 bases. Germline V gene data show CDR1 as MNHEY and CDR2 as SVGAGI. The CDR3 contains 15 residues. CDR3 region: CASRRTGTSVDEQYF. Here the CDR3 DNA reads TGTGCCAGCAGACGAACCGGGACTAGTGTAGACGAGCAGTACTTC.

This chain links TRBV7-8 with TRBJ2-5; 7 bases are shared with TRBD1. Trimming cost V 5 bases and J 1 base; bases outside gene matches: 7. The germline V gene encodes CDR1 SGHVS and CDR2 FQNEAQ. The CDR3 loop spans 15 amino acids. CDR3 nucleotides: TGTGCCAGCAGCCCTGGCAGGGGGACCCAAGAGACCCAGTACTTC. Amino acid sequence: CASSPGRGTQETQYF.

The table lists this clone with a few counts. This chain connects TRBV2 to TRBJ1-2; possibly TRBD1 for D (6 bases). Trimming removed 7 bases from V and 5 bases from J, with 23 bases in between. The germline V gene encodes CDR1 SNHLY and CDR2 FYNNEI. The CDR3 runs to 16 residues. CDR3 DNA: TGTGCCAGCACGTCCGGGACACAGACCCTCCTTTATGGCTACACCTTC. Translation gives CASTSGTQTLLYGYTF.

This clone is a singleton in its sample. The chain joins TRBV24-1 to TRBJ2-2; possibly TRBD1 for D (5 bases). This CDR3 comprises 17 residues. The germline CDR1 and CDR2 sequences are KGHDR and SFDVKD. The V and J ends lost 2 bases and 4 bases respectively, with 16 bases between them. The CDR3, as DNA: TGTGCCACCAGTGATTCTATCCTACAGGAATCCACCGGGGAGCTGTTTTTT. It encodes CATSDSILQESTGELFF.

The V gene is TRBV5-1, the J gene TRBJ1-1, with TRBD1 matching over 9 bases. V dropped 1 base and J dropped 5; count of bases not matched to a gene: 9. CDR1 is SGHRS, CDR2 YFSETQ, per germline. This CDR3 is built from 16 residues. This CDR3 is CASSLRVQGAKTEAFF. CDR3 in DNA: TGCGCCAGCAGCTTGCGGGTACAGGGGGCGAAAACTGAAGCTTTCTTT.

V usage is TRBV18 and J usage is TRBJ1-5, with D perhaps matching TRBD1 (5 bases). Germline-derived CDR1 and CDR2 are KGHSH and LQKENI. This CDR3 region has 14 residues. V lost 3 bases and J lost 5, with 11 bases in between. CDR3 residues: CASSPSGGDQPQHF. For the CDR3, the DNA is TGTGCCAGCTCACCCTCCGGGGGGGATCAGCCCCAGCATTTT.

The rearrangement joins TRBV27 to TRBJ2-7, with D maybe TRBD2 (5 bases). The V gene's germline CDR1 is MNHEY and CDR2 SMNVEV (reference sequence). CDR3 size: 17 residues. V lost 1 base and J lost 0, with 16 bases in between. CDR3 protein: CASSLFSIRGNSYEQYF. CDR3 sequence (DNA): TGTGCCAGCAGTTTATTTAGCATCCGGGGAAACTCCTACGAGCAGTACTTC.

This clone has just one count. V usage is TRBV28 and J usage is TRBJ2-3; 7 bases are shared with TRBD2. Trimming took 8 bases from V and 6 from J; bases not matched to a gene: 5. There are 12 residues in the CDR3. Germline V CDR1 and CDR2: MDHEN, SYDVKM. The CDR3: CASRGDPDTQYF. CDR3 DNA: TGTGCCAGCCGGGGGGACCCCGATACGCAGTATTTT.

The V call is TRBV20-1, the J call TRBJ2-7; the D gene is possibly TRBD1 (6 bases). Trimming stripped 3 bases from V and 2 bases from J, with 14 bases between. CDR1 and CDR2 (germline): DFQATT, SNEGSKA (reference sequence). This CDR3 is 14 amino acids long. CDR3 sequence (DNA): TGCAGTGCTAGTCGACAGGCCCTAACCTACGAGCAGTACTTC. It encodes CSASRQALTYEQYF.

In this sample, this clone turned up once. The V call is TRBV7-9, the J call TRBJ2-2; 7 nucleotides align to TRBD1. Germline CDR1 and CDR2: SEHNR and FQNEAQ (reference sequence). After removal of 6 bases from V and 0 bases from J, the junction contained 4 bases not matched to a gene. The CDR3 covers 15 residues. The CDR3, as DNA: TGTGCCAGCAGACCCGGACAGGCGAACACCGGGGAGCTGTTTTTT. Translating it yields CASRPGQANTGELFF.

The chain recombines TRBV5-4 with TRBJ1-2; D gene uncertain. The V end lost 0 bases, the J end lost 6 bases, and 9 bases lay between the germline ends. The CDR3 contains 13 residues. Germline V gene lookup returns CDR1 SGHNT and CDR2 YYREEE (reference sequence). The CDR3 DNA is TGTGCCAGCAGCTTGGGGTCGGGGAATGGCTACACCTTC. This translates into CASSLGSGNGYTF.

This chain uses TRBV13 with TRBJ1-6, with 7 bases lining up with TRBD1. The CDR3 is made up of 20 amino acids. From germline, CDR1 is PRHDT and CDR2 FYEKMQ (reference sequence). The V segment lost 5 bases and the J segment 0 bases; nucleotides outside the gene matches: 16. For the CDR3, the DNA is TGTGCCAGCAGCGGAAGTACAGGGGCCCTACGAAGCTCCTATAATTCACCCCTCCACTTT. Protein: CASSGSTGALRSSYNSPLHF.

CDR3 residues: CASSPGQQNMHQPQHF. In DNA form, the CDR3 reads TGTGCCAGCTCACCGGGACAACAAAATATGCATCAGCCCCAGCATTTT. The J gene is TRBJ1-5, the V gene TRBV18, with D perhaps matching TRBD1 (6 bases). Per germline, CDR1 KGHSH and CDR2 LQKENI. This CDR3 contains 16 residues. Deletions cut 3 bases from V and 5 bases from J, with 17 bases between.

The V gene is TRBV13, the J gene TRBJ1-6, with TRBD1 as a possible D gene (6 bases). This CDR3 spans 15 amino acids. The V end was cut by 1 base, the J end by 7 bases, with 11 bases between. Germline V gene lookup returns CDR1 PRHDT and CDR2 FYEKMQ (reference sequence). CDR3 amino acids: CASSLDGQKNSPLHF. In DNA form, the CDR3 reads TGTGCCAGCAGCTTAGACGGACAGAAGAATTCACCCCTCCACTTT.